Below, 22 T cell receptor beta chains from the same sample are listed, as sequenced in a study of blood T cell repertoires in COVID-19. TCRdb's table, derived via immunoSEQ multiplex PCR, lists solely in-frame clones and lacks some. The sample lists 300,000 to 450,000 clones; around 87% were seen once. Sequenced: peripheral blood. The receptor set was obtained from a woman in her thirties with COVID-19, enrolled during active disease.

This sequence joins TRBV5-4 and TRBJ2-7, with a possible D match to TRBD2 (6 bases). This CDR3 has 16 residues. CDR1 and CDR2 from the germline V gene are SGHNT and YYREEE (reference sequence). With 0 bases removed from V and 7 bases from J, the gap between germline ends came to 20 bases. This chain's CDR3 is CASSLAGRGPLGEQYF. DNA for the CDR3: TGTGCCAGCAGCTTGGCCGGGCGGGGACCCTTGGGTGAGCAGTACTTC.

The J gene is TRBJ1-1, the V gene TRBV19; the match to TRBD1 covers 7 bases. CDR3 length equals 14 residues. Looked up from germline, CDR1 is LNHDA and CDR2 is SQIVND (reference sequence). V trimming: 6 bases; J trimming: 4 bases; junction bases outside the gene matches: 8. DNA of the CDR3: TGTGCCAGTAGCAGGGGGGCAGGGCTCACTGAAGCTTTCTTT. Amino acid sequence: CASSRGAGLTEAFF.

The CDR3 reads CATSARTSGALAYEQYF. CDR3 sequence (DNA): TGTGCCACCAGCGCCCGGACTAGCGGGGCGTTGGCCTACGAGCAGTACTTC. The chain carries TRBV15 and TRBJ2-7; 12 bases are shared with TRBD2. The V gene end was trimmed by 5 bases and the J gene end by 2 bases; junction bases not matched to a gene: 10. Germline CDR1 is LNHNV and CDR2 is YYDKDF (reference sequence). The CDR3 extends over 17 amino acids.

The J gene is TRBJ2-7, the V gene TRBV21-1; TRBD2 reflects the table's D call only, with no check against the DNA. TRBV21-1 is a listed pseudogene. This CDR3 contains 15 residues. The DNA of the CDR3 is TGTGCCAGCAGCAAAGAGCGGGACATCACCTACGAGCAGTACTTC. It translates to CASSKERDITYEQYF.

The chain carries TRBV19 and TRBJ2-1, with D perhaps matching TRBD1 (6 bases). Looked up from germline, CDR1 is LNHDA and CDR2 is SQIVND (reference sequence). The CDR3 contains 13 residues. Trimming cost V 5 bases and J 3 bases, with 8 bases left between them. The CDR3 protein is CASSSGHYNEQFF. The CDR3 DNA is TGTGCCAGTAGTTCGGGACACTACAATGAGCAGTTCTTC.

This clone was counted a few times. The chain couples TRBV7-8 to TRBJ1-4, with 10 bases identical to TRBD1. CDR1 and CDR2 (germline): SGHVS, FQNEAQ. Trimming took 6 bases from V and 8 from J; bases not matched to a gene: 6. The CDR3 length is 14 residues. The CDR3 is CASRFGTGVEKLFF. The CDR3 nucleotides read TGTGCCAGCAGGTTCGGGACAGGGGTCGAAAAACTGTTTTTT.

The V call is TRBV6-4, the J call TRBJ2-7, with D possibly being TRBD2 (6 bases). The CDR3 has 13 amino acids. The V gene lost 2 bases and the J gene lost 6 bases, with 11 bases spanning the gap. Per germline, CDR1 MRHNA and CDR2 SNTAGT. CDR3 coding DNA: TGTGCCAGCAGTGACGACGGGAGTTCCGAGCAGTACTTC. This codes for CASSDDGSSEQYF.

The V call is TRBV9, the J call TRBJ2-2; 8 bases fit TRBD2. V trimming: 0 bases; J trimming: 0 bases; junction bases outside the gene matches: 4. The length of the CDR3 is 17 residues. CDR1 is SGDLS, CDR2 YYNGEE, per germline. Written as DNA, the CDR3 is TGTGCCAGCAGCGTAGGTAGCGGGGTCTCGAACACCGGGGAGCTGTTTTTT. This codes for CASSVGSGVSNTGELFF.

V gene TRBV6-1 combines with J gene TRBJ1-5; possibly TRBD1 for D (5 bases). Germline loops: CDR1 MNHNS, CDR2 SASEGT. V was shortened by 3 bases and J by 4 bases, with 16 bases between the two germline ends. The CDR3 is 16 residues long. The CDR3 DNA follows: TGTGCCAGCAGTGAGGGGAGGCAGGGACGGAATCAGCCCCAGCATTTT. Its protein is CASSEGRQGRNQPQHF.

The chain has TRBV10-1 and TRBJ2-2; 7 positions agree with TRBD1. The CDR3 length is 16 residues. The V and J ends lost 0 bases and 2 bases, in that order; junction bases with no gene match: 3. CDR1 and CDR2 (germline): WNHNN, SYGVQD (reference sequence). This chain's CDR3 is CASSESGQTNTGELFF. CDR3 bases: TGCGCCAGCAGTGAGTCGGGACAGACAAACACCGGGGAGCTGTTTTTT.

This clone was picked up one time. The V call is TRBV18, the J call TRBJ2-1; 8 bases line up with TRBD1. The CDR3 is made up of 15 amino acids. The trim removed 6 bases at V and 6 bases at J, leaving 10 bases unmatched. In germline, CDR1 is KGHSH, CDR2 LQKENI. CDR3 coding DNA: TGTGCCAGCTCCGACGCGACAGGGGTCGGCAATGAGCAGTTCTTC. Translating it yields CASSDATGVGNEQFF.

CDR3 loop: CASSTTGGNQPQHF. CDR3 DNA sequence: TGTGCCAGCAGTACGACAGGGGGCAATCAGCCCCAGCATTTT. The V call is TRBV28, the J call TRBJ1-5; 8 bases fit TRBD1. Germline CDR1 and CDR2: MDHEN and SYDVKM. This CDR3 region has 14 residues. The J segment lost 2 bases and the V segment lost 5 bases, leaving 2 bases of the junction unmatched.

To note about this clone: The same CDR3 also results from other DNA sequences found in this sample. The CDR3 DNA reads TGTGCCAGCAGCTTAGATAGGGGGGGAGAGACCCAGTACTTC. Translation: CASSLDRGGETQYF. This sequence joins TRBV7-9 and TRBJ2-5, with D possibly matching TRBD2 (7 bases). The germline V gene encodes CDR1 SEHNR and CDR2 FQNEAQ (reference sequence). This CDR3 region has 14 residues. V lost 1 base, J lost 4 bases, and 10 bases lay in between.

This chain joins TRBV30 and TRBJ1-5; 7 nucleotides align to TRBD1. After removal of 1 base from V and 4 bases from J, the junction contained 1 base not matched to a gene. CDR3 size: 13 residues. Per the germline V gene, CDR1 is GTSNPN and CDR2 is SVGIG (reference sequence). The CDR3 here is CAWSATGNQPQHF. CDR3 nucleotide sequence: TGTGCCTGGAGTGCGACAGGGAATCAGCCCCAGCATTTT.

This chain uses TRBV30 with TRBJ2-5, with a possible D match to TRBD2 (5 bases). CDR3 length: 14 amino acids. Germline CDR1 GTSNPN, CDR2 SVGIG (reference sequence). V was cut by 2 bases and J by 7 bases, with 17 bases left in between. CDR3 amino acids: CAWSTGRTDATQYF. CDR3 in DNA: TGTGCCTGGAGTACGGGAAGGACCGACGCGACCCAGTACTTC.

This chain joins TRBV5-4 and TRBJ2-4, with D tentatively TRBD1 (5 bases). The CDR3 is 15 amino acids. CDR1 is SGHNT, CDR2 YYREEE, per germline (reference sequence). The ends were cut back, 3 bases at V and 0 bases at J, with 10 bases in the middle. The CDR3 here is CASSSDTLAKNIQYF. Written as DNA, the CDR3 is TGTGCCAGCAGCTCGGACACCCTAGCCAAAAACATTCAGTACTTC. The variable domain in full, with the rest retrieved from reference TRBV5-4 and TRBJ2-4, is ETGVTQSPTHLIKTRGQQVTLRCSSQSGHNTVSWYQQALGQGPQFIFQYYREEENGRGNFPPRFSGLQFPNYSSELNVNALELDDSALYLCASSSDTLAKNIQYFGAGTRLSVL.

CDR3 sequence: CASSTYKGRAFF. The CDR3 DNA sequence: TGCGCCAGCAGCACCTATAAAGGGAGGGCTTTCTTT. The chain combines TRBV5-1 with TRBJ1-1; D ambiguous. Germline CDR1 SGHRS, CDR2 YFSETQ. The CDR3 length is 12 residues. The V end was cut by 4 bases, the J end by 11 bases, with 15 bases between.

J is TRBJ2-3 and V is TRBV5-1, with 7 bases identical to TRBD1. V lost 4 bases, J lost 1 base, and 3 bases stayed unmatched. The CDR3 extends over 14 amino acids. CDR1 is SGHRS, CDR2 YFSETQ, per germline. The CDR3 bases are TGCGCCAGCAGCCCTGACAGGGGCACAGATACGCAGTATTTT. This translates into CASSPDRGTDTQYF.

The CDR3: CASSSRYEQYF. The CDR3 DNA follows: TGTGCCAGCAGTTCGAGATACGAGCAGTACTTC. V usage is TRBV12-3 or TRBV12-4 and J usage is TRBJ2-7; unclear D gene. Between the trimmed V and J ends, which lost 4 bases and 4 bases, there was a span of 5 bases. The CDR3 spans 11 residues.

The V call is TRBV24-1, the J call TRBJ2-1; TRBD2 is a possible D gene (5 bases). There are 15 residues in the CDR3. V was shortened by 4 bases and J by 8 bases, with 17 bases between the two germline ends. The germline CDR1 and CDR2 sequences are KGHDR and SFDVKD. The CDR3 DNA follows: TGTGCCACCAGTGACGCCGGGATATTACGGCATGAGCAGTTCTTC. Its translation is CATSDAGILRHEQFF.

The rearrangement joins TRBV4-3 to TRBJ2-2, with 13 bases that match TRBD2. The V gene end was trimmed by 0 bases and the J gene end by 3 bases; junction bases not matched to a gene: 7. Per germline, CDR1 LGHNA and CDR2 YSLEER. CDR3 size: 19 residues. Here the CDR3 DNA reads TGCGCCAGCAGCCAAGACACTAGCGGGAGGGCCCCAGACACCGGGGAGCTGTTTTTT. Amino acids: CASSQDTSGRAPDTGELFF.

The V call is TRBV30, the J call TRBJ1-4, with 11 bases matching TRBD1. Trimming cost V 4 bases and J 6 bases; bases outside gene matches: 4. The CDR3 length is 14 residues. The germline gives CDR1 GTSNPN, CDR2 SVGIG (reference sequence). CDR3 sequence: CAWTRGQGDEKLFF. In DNA form, the CDR3 reads TGTGCCTGGACAAGGGGACAGGGGGATGAAAAACTGTTTTTT.